These 20 T cell receptor beta chains share one sample of origin, sequenced in a study of response to subunit inactivated influenza vaccine. In TCRdb, the RT-PCR reads were re-called with MiXCR into one record per CDR3 protein. The repertoire has approximately 530,000 distinct CDR3 sequences, less than 10% of them found once; the top ten carry 10% to 15%. The starting material was PBMCs from blood, obtained less than 30 months after vaccination. Receptors were obtained from a man aged 50-75 years who received an inactivated influenza vaccine.

CDR3 in amino acids: CASSAPSGSAYNEQFF. For the CDR3, the DNA is TGTGCCAGCAGCGCACCTAGCGGGTCCGCCTACAATGAGCAGTTCTTC. V gene TRBV9 combines with J gene TRBJ2-1, with TRBD2 matching over 8 bases. The CDR3 runs 16 residues. V lost 3 bases to trimming and J lost 2 bases; unmatched junction nucleotides: 7. Germline loops: CDR1 SGDLS, CDR2 YYNGEE.

The chain carries TRBV6-2 or TRBV6-3 and TRBJ2-1; TRBD2 matches at 13 bases. The germline gives CDR1 MNHEY, CDR2 SVGEGT. The CDR3 totals 17 residues. The V gene end was trimmed by 2 bases and the J gene end by 6 bases; junction bases not matched to a gene: 7. CDR3 DNA sequence: TGTGCCAGCAGTTACCCTACTAGCGGGAGGGCCCTCAATGAGCAGTTCTTC. It codes for CASSYPTSGRALNEQFF.

This clonotype showed up just a few times. The V call is TRBV5-1, the J call TRBJ1-1; D uncertain. The CDR3 has 13 residues. Germline V gene sequence: CDR1 SGHRS, CDR2 YFSETQ. V lost 5 bases, J lost 5 bases, and 13 bases lay in between. CDR3 bases: TGCGCCAGCAGAAGACGGGCTGGGACTGAAGCTTTCTTT. Translation gives CASRRRAGTEAFF.

This clonotype was recorded at least ten times. V and J are TRBV15 and TRBJ2-1, with 7 bases matching TRBD2. Trimming removed 0 bases from V and 3 bases from J; junction bases left unmatched: 5. CDR1 and CDR2 from the germline V gene are LNHNV and YYDKDF (reference sequence). This CDR3 has 16 amino acids. CDR3 in amino acids: CATSRDLGGGYNEQFF. The CDR3 DNA reads as TGTGCCACCAGCAGAGATCTTGGGGGGGGCTACAATGAGCAGTTCTTC.

This clonotype was observed a handful of times. The rearrangement joins TRBV2 to TRBJ1-1; 7 bases map to TRBD1. V was clipped by 6 bases and J by 4 bases; unmatched bases: 5. CDR1 and CDR2 from the germline V gene are SNHLY and FYNNEI. The CDR3 extends over 13 amino acids. CDR3 DNA: TGTGCCAGCAGATATAACAGGGGCACTGAAGCTTTCTTT. This sequence encodes CASRYNRGTEAFF.

The chain carries TRBV7-3 and TRBJ2-3; D perhaps matches TRBD2 (5 bases). V was cut by 5 bases and J by 1 base, with 13 bases left in between. CDR3 length: 15 amino acids. CDR1 is SGHTA, CDR2 FQGTGA, per germline. The CDR3 bases are TGTGCCAGCAGCATCAGCGGTTTTCGCACAGATACGCAGTATTTT. This gives the protein CASSISGFRTDTQYF.

At least ten counts were recorded for this clonotype. The chain employs TRBV10-3 and TRBJ2-1; 8 bases are shared with TRBD2. Germline V gene sequence: CDR1 ENHRY, CDR2 SYGVKD. V gave up 10 bases and J gave up 4 bases; unmatched junction bases: 9. The CDR3 contains 14 residues. The DNA of the CDR3 is TGTGCCACAAGGTATAGCGGGGTTTACAATGAGCAGTTCTTC. This sequence encodes CATRYSGVYNEQFF.

This clonotype was seen a handful of times. The chain joins TRBV7-2 to TRBJ1-2; TRBD1 matches at 7 bases. The trim removed 5 bases at V and 3 bases at J, leaving 6 bases unmatched. Germline V gives CDR1 SGHTA, CDR2 FQGNSA. The CDR3 runs 14 residues. The CDR3 bases are TGTGCCAGCAGCCCAGGGGGAAGGGACTATGGCTACACCTTC. This sequence encodes CASSPGGRDYGYTF.

This clonotype was found a few times. V usage is TRBV15 and J usage is TRBJ1-4; 7 bases match TRBD1. This CDR3 spans 14 amino acids. Germline CDR1 is LNHNV and CDR2 is YYDKDF (reference sequence). V shed 4 bases, J shed 3 bases, and the junction held 2 bases outside the gene matches. The CDR3 sequence: CATSMQGANEKLFF. CDR3 coding DNA: TGTGCCACCAGCATGCAGGGGGCTAATGAAAAACTGTTTTTT.

This clonotype was counted a few times. V is TRBV4-2 and J is TRBJ2-2; the D gene is possibly TRBD2 (7 bases). The CDR3 totals 17 residues. Germline V gene data show CDR1 as LGHNA and CDR2 as YNFKEQ. The V and J ends lost 2 bases and 1 base respectively, with 14 bases between them. This CDR3 reads CASSQSLGGLNTGELFF. Written as DNA, the CDR3 is TGTGCCAGCAGCCAATCTTTGGGGGGGCTGAACACCGGGGAGCTGTTTTTT.

The chain carries TRBV7-6 and TRBJ2-5; perhaps TRBD1 as D (5 bases). This CDR3 comprises 13 residues. Trimming left V 3 bases short and J 7 bases short, with 12 bases between. Germline CDR1 and CDR2: SGHVS and FNYEAQ. In DNA form, the CDR3 reads TGTGCCAGCAGCTTGGAACAGCAGGGGACCCAGTACTTC. As protein: CASSLEQQGTQYF.

This clonotype was seen many times. This chain uses TRBV4-1 with TRBJ2-5, with D perhaps TRBD1 (5 bases). The CDR3 runs 16 residues. V shed 1 base and J shed 4 bases, with 16 bases lying between them. Germline CDR1 reads MGHRA; CDR2 reads YSYEKL. CDR3 protein: CASSQGSARGRETQYF. The CDR3 nucleotides read TGCGCCAGCAGCCAAGGTTCGGCTAGGGGAAGAGAGACCCAGTACTTC.

This clonotype was seen a handful of times. The V gene is TRBV6-5, the J gene TRBJ2-4; D is possibly TRBD2 (5 bases). The CDR3 extends over 16 amino acids. Trimming stripped 0 bases from V and 1 base from J, with 10 bases between. Germline V gene sequence: CDR1 MNHEY, CDR2 SVGAGI. The CDR3 protein is CASSYSGGPAKNIQYF. In nucleotides, the CDR3 is TGTGCCAGCAGTTACTCAGGCGGGCCGGCCAAAAACATTCAGTACTTC.

This clonotype came up many times. V gene TRBV4-3 combines with J gene TRBJ2-3; tentative D call: TRBD2 (6 bases). V shed 0 bases and J shed 9 bases, with 13 bases lying between them. This CDR3 region has 14 residues. Germline V lookup: CDR1 LGHNA, CDR2 YSLEER. The CDR3 DNA reads as TGCGCCAGCAGCCAAGACCGGGACTCCACAACGCAGTATTTT. It encodes CASSQDRDSTTQYF.

The rearrangement uses TRBV5-1 and TRBJ2-3; 10 bases are shared with TRBD2. CDR3 length equals 15 residues. The J segment lost 6 bases and the V segment lost 0 bases, leaving 4 bases of the junction unmatched. Germline V gene lookup returns CDR1 SGHRS and CDR2 YFSETQ. In DNA form, the CDR3 reads TGCGCCAGCAGCTTGGCTAGCGGGGGTTTGGATACGCAGTATTTT. It specifies CASSLASGGLDTQYF.

The chain carries TRBV7-8 and TRBJ1-3; D might be TRBD1 (6 bases). Trimming stripped 0 bases from V and 0 bases from J, with 12 bases between. Germline values: CDR1 SGHVS, CDR2 FQNEAQ. The CDR3 consists of 17 residues. The CDR3 here is CASSLAYGRGSGNTIYF. The CDR3 DNA follows: TGTGCCAGCAGCTTAGCGTATGGCAGGGGCTCTGGAAACACCATATATTTT.

This clonotype was observed a few times. The chain carries TRBV11-2 and TRBJ2-1; D may be TRBD1 or TRBD2 (5 bases each). This CDR3 comprises 12 residues. V lost 5 bases and J 6 bases, leaving 8 bases between the germline ends. Looked up from germline, CDR1 is SGHAT and CDR2 is FQNNGV. The CDR3 nucleotides read TGTGCCAGCAGCCCAGGGACCAATGAGCAGTTCTTC. Translated: CASSPGTNEQFF.

The sample holds a few counts of this clonotype. At one boundary the junction diverges from the germline segment, which might be a read error. The chain employs TRBV5-1 and TRBJ2-3; D might be TRBD1 or TRBD2, each matching 5 bases. CDR1 and CDR2 from the germline V gene are SGHRS and YFSETQ. This CDR3 comprises 14 residues. The CDR3 DNA reads as TGCGCCAGCAGGTTGGGGGTTAGCACAGATACGCAGTATTTT. It specifies CASRLGVSTDTQYF.

The chain couples TRBV12-3 or TRBV12-4 to TRBJ2-7, with TRBD2 as a possible D gene (6 bases). Deletions cut 3 bases from V and 6 bases from J, with 15 bases between. The CDR3 spans 14 residues. The CDR3 DNA is TGTGCCAGCAGTTTTACTGGGACTCGAGGCGAGCAGTACTTC. Translation gives CASSFTGTRGEQYF.

This clonotype was recorded many times. The chain has TRBV10-3 and TRBJ2-2; a possible D gene is TRBD2 (6 bases). Germline V gene lookup returns CDR1 ENHRY and CDR2 SYGVKD. The CDR3 sequence is 16 residues long. V was cut by 9 bases and J by 5 bases, with 22 bases left in between. The CDR3 here is CAILGGTGFNTGELFF. The DNA for the CDR3 is TGTGCCATTCTGGGGGGAACAGGTTTTAATACCGGGGAGCTGTTTTTT.